The entry below describes one TCR beta chain. The antigen it recognizes is unknown. Base quality data are lacking; no much larger clone is found one base away. This entry belongs to a study of blood T cell repertoires in COVID-19 (dated by TCRdb to the early 2020s). With respect to the entire study: Samples covering the acute and convalescent phases of COVID-19 were provided by collaborators in the United States, Italy and Spain. The material from the prospective study consisted of cDNA or gDNA derived from T cells, B-cell-depleted T cells, or PBMCs. The dataset comprised deeply sampled blood TCRbeta repertoires from subjects exposed to, actively infected with, or recovered from COVID-19. The repertoires were made available in a free public database intended to serve as a resource for research on the immune response to SARS-CoV-2. Samples came from the ongoing ImmuneRACE study (first 160 participants) plus 1,254 subjects from 6 global collaborators. Nearly every sample came with metadata listing a de-identified subject ID, COVID-19 status, age in years and sex. Where available, HLA class I and class II types were obtained from metadata supplied by the sample provider rather than from assay-based typing. General conclusions and limits of the study: The quantity of clinical and demographic metadata differed by source and by participant and was supplied without curation.

V lost 2 bases and J lost 1 base; the stretch between them is 8 bases long. The CDR3 has 15 amino acids, counting the end cysteine and phenylalanine. Only CDR3 DNA remains: 45 bases, in frame from the first base. The germline V gene supplies CDR1 SGHTA and CDR2 FQGNSA. TCRbeta CDR3 regions were amplified from genomic DNA using the immunoSEQ Assay, a bias-controlled multiplex PCR. The authors' analysis ran thus. The number of nucleated cells in each sample was estimated from the amplification of reference gene primers within the assay. To quantify the absolute abundance of each unique TCRbeta CDR3 rearrangement, sequence reads were collapsed and filtered. For each sample, productive Simpson clonality was calculated as the square root of Simpson's diversity index across productive rearrangements. TCRdb re-hosts the immuneACCESS table, in-frame sequences only. Its copies lack some clones; in the studies checked, an unresolved V gene accounts for under half of them, and the cause for the rest is not known. V, J and clone size derive from that table, while D and trimming were established from the DNA sequence. Here the sample has approximately 90,000 clones; roughly 80% occur a single time. The ten top clones hold about 4.4% of the sample.

Collaborating institutions collected whole blood in K2EDTA tubes following their own protocols. For TCRbeta analysis, collaborators shipped samples in one of three forms: frozen whole blood, isolated PBMCs, or DNA extracted from either of those sample types. The TCR originated in a man aged 55 to 70 with acute or convalescent COVID-19. In this chain, TRBV7-2 is recombined with TRBJ2-2, with an unclear D gene assignment. Source material: peripheral blood. For the CDR3, the sequence is CASSLNPGNTGELFF. Here is the DNA: TGTGCCAGCAGCTTAAATCCAGGGAACACCGGGGAGCTGTTTTTT. The entire variable domain, with the stretches around the CDR3 drawn from the reference TRBV7-2 and TRBJ2-2 proteins, is GAGVSQSPSNKVTEKGKDVELRCDPISGHTALYWYRQSLGQGLEFLIYFQGNSAPDKSGLPSDRFSAERTGGSVSTLTIQRTQQEDSAVYLCASSLNPGNTGELFFGEGSRLTVL.